Below, 3 T cell receptor beta chains from the same sample are listed, as sequenced in a study of vaccination and CD4 T cells after COVID-19. The Oncomine TCR Beta short-read assay was applied to DNA of cultured CD4+ T cells. TCRdb processed the PCR reads anew with MiXCR; each CDR3 protein has one entry. The sample has several thousand distinct CDR3 sequences, roughly 30% seen once. The sample's treatment: approximately nine-day PBMC culture with coronavirus spike peptide pools or control peptides (ViraFEST assay). The unexposed donor's CD4+ T cells were collected before the COVID-19 pandemic (2011-2018). The antigens for these receptors are not known. Sequencing was carried out using CD4+ T cells from blood, cultured in vitro. The receptors derive from a human donor in good health.

The chain combines TRBV19 with TRBJ1-5; D is unclear. Germline-derived CDR1 and CDR2 are LNHDA and SQIVND (reference sequence). Trimming shortened V by 5 bases and J by 5 bases, and 10 bases separated the two germline ends. The CDR3 spans 13 residues. Written as DNA, the CDR3 is TGTGCCAGTAGTCTCCAAGGAGATCAGCCCCAGCATTTT. The encoded protein is CASSLQGDQPQHF.

The chain uses TRBV12-3 or TRBV12-4 and TRBJ2-3; D unresolved. V was shortened by 8 bases and J by 2 bases, with 8 bases between the two germline ends. The CDR3 loop spans 12 amino acids. The CDR3 region has the DNA TGTGCCAGCGAAGGGCCCACAGATACGCAGTATTTT. Residues: CASEGPTDTQYF.

The table lists this clonotype with a few counts. The rearrangement joins TRBV3-1 to TRBJ1-2; D uncertain. V was shortened by 3 bases and J by 4 bases, with 9 bases between the two germline ends. The V gene's germline CDR1 is LGHDT and CDR2 YNNKEL (reference sequence). The CDR3 consists of 13 residues. The CDR3 spells CASSQSMGYGYTF. Written as DNA, the CDR3 is TGTGCCAGCAGCCAGTCAATGGGCTATGGCTACACCTTC.